Shown below are 22 T cell receptor beta chains from a single sample sequenced in a study of blood T cell repertoires in COVID-19. Profiled with immunoSEQ multiplex PCR; TCRdb holds only in-frame clones, not every one. Among hundreds of thousands of clones, 85% to 90% were seen once, and the ten largest hold roughly 1.1%. The sequenced material came from PBMCs or T cells enriched from blood (not recorded which). These TCRs come from a man in his thirties or forties who had recovered from COVID-19.

This chain connects TRBV5-6 to TRBJ2-7; 9 bases match TRBD2. CDR1 is SGHDT, CDR2 YYEEEE, per germline. J gave up 3 bases and V 4 bases, and 5 bases lay outside the gene matches. CDR3 length equals 14 residues. CDR3 coding DNA: TGTGCCAGCAGCGCGGGACTAGCCAGCTACGAGCAGTACTTC. This translates into CASSAGLASYEQYF.

The chain carries TRBV4-2 and TRBJ2-7; tentative D call: TRBD1 (6 bases). With 0 bases removed from V and 4 bases from J, the gap between germline ends came to 13 bases. The V gene's germline CDR1 is LGHNA and CDR2 YNFKEQ. The CDR3 is 15 residues long. CDR3 loop: CASSQDPQGVYEQYF. CDR3 DNA: TGTGCCAGCAGCCAAGACCCACAGGGAGTGTACGAGCAGTACTTC.

Only a few counts were recorded for this clone. The rearrangement links TRBV5-4 to TRBJ2-7, with unresolved D. With 3 bases removed from V and 5 bases from J, the gap between germline ends came to 15 bases. Germline CDR1 and CDR2: SGHNT and YYREEE (reference sequence). The CDR3 contains 14 residues. The CDR3 DNA follows: TGTGCCAGCAGCTCATTGTCTTTCCCTAACGAGCAGTACTTC. As protein: CASSSLSFPNEQYF.

The rearrangement uses TRBV29-1 and TRBJ1-2, with D perhaps TRBD1 (5 bases). CDR3 length: 14 amino acids. V lost 3 bases and J 3 bases, leaving 14 bases between the germline ends. Looked up from germline, CDR1 is SQVTM and CDR2 is ANQGSEA. The CDR3 region has the DNA TGCAGCGTTGATGGCGCAGGGTGGGACTATGGCTACACCTTC. It specifies CSVDGAGWDYGYTF.

There are a few counts of this clone. The rearrangement uses TRBV6-5 and TRBJ1-6; tentatively, D is TRBD1 (5 bases). The CDR3 totals 15 residues. The germline V and J ends were trimmed by 5 bases and 6 bases, with 14 bases remaining between them. Looked up from germline, CDR1 is MNHEY and CDR2 is SVGAGI. CDR3 amino acids: CASSREGLSNSPLHF. CDR3 in DNA: TGTGCCAGCAGTCGTGAGGGACTGAGTAATTCACCCCTCCACTTT.

The rearrangement links TRBV7-9 to TRBJ2-6; possibly TRBD1 for D (5 bases). The CDR3 loop spans 17 amino acids. V lost 0 bases and J lost 3, with 12 bases in between. Germline assignment: CDR1 SEHNR and CDR2 FQNEAQ (reference sequence). CDR3 nucleotides: TGTGCCAGCAGCTTAGCGAGAAGGGGTGGTGGGGCCAACGTCCTGACTTTC. This sequence encodes CASSLARRGGGANVLTF.

V and J are TRBV28 and TRBJ2-7, with 7 positions matching TRBD1. The CDR3 has 15 amino acids. Germline assignment: CDR1 MDHEN and CDR2 SYDVKM. The ends lost 7 bases at V and 0 bases at J; junction bases unmatched: 9. The CDR3 here is CASNPQGKSSYEQYF. The CDR3 DNA follows: TGTGCCAGCAATCCACAGGGGAAAAGCTCCTACGAGCAGTACTTC. Combining the CDR3 with reference TRBV28 and TRBJ2-7 gives the whole variable domain DVKVTQSSRYLVKRTGEKVFLECVQDMDHENMFWYRQDPGLGLRLIYFSYDVKMKEKGDIPEGYSVSREKKERFSLILESASTNQTSMYLCASNPQGKSSYEQYFGPGTRLTVT.

V usage is TRBV28 and J usage is TRBJ1-5; 8 bases are shared with TRBD1. The germline gives CDR1 MDHEN, CDR2 SYDVKM. The CDR3 has 14 residues. The V segment lost 4 bases and the J segment 7 bases; nucleotides outside the gene matches: 6. CDR3: CASSSGQGGQPQHF. CDR3 nucleotides: TGTGCCAGCAGTTCCGGACAGGGCGGGCAGCCCCAGCATTTT.

V and J are TRBV5-1 and TRBJ2-3, with 10 nucleotides matching TRBD2. Germline V gives CDR1 SGHRS, CDR2 YFSETQ. After removal of 0 bases from V and 5 bases from J, the junction contained 0 bases not matched to a gene. This CDR3 is 14 amino acids long. The CDR3 here is CASSLGTSGDTQYF. Here the CDR3 DNA reads TGCGCCAGCAGCTTGGGGACTAGCGGAGATACGCAGTATTTT.

The CDR3, as DNA: TGTGCCAGCAGTGAGGGGACATTCTTCTTC. Translation gives CASSEGTFFF. The chain has TRBV2 and TRBJ2-1; D may be TRBD1 (6 bases). The CDR3 is made up of 10 amino acids. V was trimmed by 3 bases and J by 16 bases, leaving 10 bases between them. Germline CDR1 is SNHLY and CDR2 is FYNNEI.

The chain joins TRBV19 to TRBJ2-7; TRBD1 aligns across 11 bases. The CDR3 totals 14 residues. Germline V CDR1 and CDR2: LNHDA, SQIVND (reference sequence). Trimming removed 7 bases from V and 5 bases from J; junction bases left unmatched: 7. CDR3 DNA: TGTGCCAGTACTTCCGGACAGGGGGCTAACGAGCAGTACTTC. Residues: CASTSGQGANEQYF.

The sample holds one count of this clone. The V and J genes are TRBV4-1 and TRBJ1-5, with a weak D call TRBD1 (6 bases). Germline V CDR1 and CDR2: MGHRA, YSYEKL. V was clipped by 1 base and J by 7 bases, with 11 bases between them. The CDR3 covers 14 residues. The chain's CDR3 is CASSQGFQGQPQHF. The CDR3 region has the DNA TGCGCCAGCAGCCAAGGATTCCAGGGGCAGCCCCAGCATTTT.

The genes are TRBV5-4 and TRBJ2-1; TRBD2 is a possible D gene (6 bases). The CDR3 is 15 amino acids. V was pared by 4 bases and J by 6 bases, with 17 bases between. In germline, CDR1 is SGHNT, CDR2 YYREEE (reference sequence). DNA for the CDR3: TGTGCCAGCAGCCACCCTAGCGACCAATTCAATGAGCAGTTCTTC. Amino acid sequence: CASSHPSDQFNEQFF.

The table lists this clone with a count of one. The chain recombines TRBV7-2 with TRBJ2-6, with D possibly being TRBD1 (6 bases). The CDR3 totals 17 residues. Germline V gene lookup returns CDR1 SGHTA and CDR2 FQGNSA. Trimming removed 2 bases from V and 2 bases from J, with 13 bases in between. The CDR3 DNA reads as TGTGCCAGCAGCTTAAGGGGGACGGTGACTGGGGCCAACGTCCTGACTTTC. Its protein is CASSLRGTVTGANVLTF.

This clone was seen just once. Other nucleotide sequences in the sample specify the same CDR3. J is TRBJ2-7 and V is TRBV4-1; 8 bases align to TRBD1. In germline, CDR1 is MGHRA, CDR2 YSYEKL. The CDR3 spans 14 residues. Germline trimming cut 3 bases from V and 2 bases from J; bases unmatched to any gene: 3. The CDR3: CASSQGTGTYEQYF. The DNA of the CDR3 is TGCGCCAGCAGCCAGGGGACAGGTACCTACGAGCAGTACTTC.

The chain uses TRBV7-8 and TRBJ1-5; 10 bases match TRBD1. The CDR3 is 15 amino acids. Germline trimming cut 4 bases from V and 7 bases from J; bases unmatched to any gene: 7. Germline values: CDR1 SGHVS, CDR2 FQNEAQ. CDR3 nucleotide sequence: TGTGCCAGCAGCTCGGGACAGGGGATTGCACAGCCCCAGCATTTT. Translating gives CASSSGQGIAQPQHF. Filled out from reference TRBV7-8 and TRBJ1-5, the complete variable domain reads GAGVSQSPRYKVAKRGQDVALRCDPISGHVSLFWYQQALGQGPEFLTYFQNEAQLDKSGLPSDRFFAERPEGSVSTLKIQRTQQEDSAVYLCASSSGQGIAQPQHFGDGTRLSIL.

The rearrangement links TRBV18 to TRBJ1-5; tentative D call: TRBD1 (6 bases). Germline CDR1 is KGHSH and CDR2 is LQKENI. The CDR3 is made up of 18 amino acids. The V end lost 3 bases, the J end lost 3 bases, and 21 bases lay between the germline ends. The CDR3 region is CASSPGGQSTPYNQPQHF. In DNA form, the CDR3 reads TGTGCCAGCTCACCCGGAGGACAGTCCACCCCATACAATCAGCCCCAGCATTTT.

The chain has TRBV3-1 (or the pseudogene TRBV3-2) and TRBJ1-3; the D is unclear. Germline V CDR1 and CDR2: LGHDT, YNNKEL (reference sequence). The length of the CDR3 is 17 residues. The germline V and J ends were trimmed by 0 bases and 0 bases, with 12 bases remaining between them. This CDR3 is CASSQDLSASSGNTIYF. CDR3 bases: TGTGCCAGCAGCCAAGATCTCTCCGCGAGCTCTGGAAACACCATATATTTT.

The chain links TRBV7-2 to TRBJ2-1; D ambiguous. V was clipped by 2 bases and J by 8 bases, with 7 bases between them. CDR1 and CDR2 (germline): SGHTA, FQGNSA. The CDR3 has 12 residues. CDR3: CASSLFGYEQFF. In nucleotides, the CDR3 is TGTGCCAGCAGCTTATTCGGGTATGAGCAGTTCTTC.

The V gene is TRBV19, the J gene TRBJ2-3; the match to TRBD2 covers 11 bases. Germline loops: CDR1 LNHDA, CDR2 SQIVND (reference sequence). The CDR3 sequence is 16 residues long. After removal of 4 bases from V and 0 bases from J, the junction contained 3 bases not matched to a gene. CDR3 residues: CASSNSGRESTDTQYF. The CDR3 nucleotides are TGTGCCAGTAGTAATAGCGGGAGGGAAAGCACAGATACGCAGTATTTT. Based on the CDR3 plus reference TRBV19 and TRBJ2-3, the full variable domain is DGGITQSPKYLFRKEGQNVTLSCEQNLNHDAMYWYRQDPGQGLRLIYYSQIVNDFQKGDIAEGYSVSREKKESFPLTVTSAQKNPTAFYLCASSNSGRESTDTQYFGPGTRLTVL.

The chain links TRBV3-1 (or the pseudogene TRBV3-2) to TRBJ2-3, with D uncertain. The CDR3 consists of 13 residues. V was trimmed by 4 bases and J by 4 bases, leaving 9 bases between them. Germline V gene lookup returns CDR1 LGHDT and CDR2 YNNKEL (reference sequence). CDR3 DNA: TGTGCCAGCAGCCCTCCGGTGGCAGATACGCAGTATTTT. Translation gives CASSPPVADTQYF.

The chain recombines TRBV6-5 with TRBJ2-7; D possibly corresponds to TRBD1 (6 bases). In germline, CDR1 is MNHEY, CDR2 SVGAGI. The V gene lost 10 bases and the J gene lost 4 bases, with 20 bases spanning the gap. The CDR3 sequence is 14 residues long. The CDR3, as DNA: TGTGCCACCTCCCGACAGGATCCGGGATACGAGCAGTACTTC. It yields the protein CATSRQDPGYEQYF.